This T cell receptor (beta chain) was observed in a study of tumor and adjacent non-tumor tissue in lung cancer. At the level of the study: Patients were aged about 30 to 80, roughly 9 men and about five women, stage I to III.

TCRbeta libraries were built with three rounds of nested PCR, modified from ARM-PCR. TCRdb re-called the multiplex PCR reads through MiXCR, storing one row per CDR3 protein. The sample has under 150,000 distinct CDR3 sequences; 66% are singletons. No cell sorting was done before RNA was extracted from the tissue. Chemotherapy-naive patients with new lung cancer underwent thoracic surgery in China, August–November 2014. With respect to this clonotype: The junction does not match germline at one end; this may be a read error.

The sequence was collected from a man under 40 with non-small cell lung cancer. The sequenced sample was lung tumor tissue.

The CDR3 loop reads CSARGDGGRYGQYF. CDR3 nucleotide sequence: TGCAGTGCTAGAGGGGACGGTGGACGCTACGGGCAGTACTTC. The chain recombines TRBV20-1 with TRBJ2-7; D is possibly TRBD1 or TRBD2 (5 bases each). There are 14 residues in the CDR3. Germline V gene sequence: CDR1 DFQATT, CDR2 SNEGSKA (reference sequence).